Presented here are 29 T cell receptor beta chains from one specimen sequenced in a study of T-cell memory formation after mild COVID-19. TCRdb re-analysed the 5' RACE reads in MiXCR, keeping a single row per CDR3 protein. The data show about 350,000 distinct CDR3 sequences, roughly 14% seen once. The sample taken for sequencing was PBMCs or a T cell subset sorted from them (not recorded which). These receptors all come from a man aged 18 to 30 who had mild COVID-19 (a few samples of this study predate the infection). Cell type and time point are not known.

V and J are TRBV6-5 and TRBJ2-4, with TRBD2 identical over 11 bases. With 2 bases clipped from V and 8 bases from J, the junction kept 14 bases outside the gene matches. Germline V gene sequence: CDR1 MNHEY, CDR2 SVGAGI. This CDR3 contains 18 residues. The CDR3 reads CASSYVSLAGGILDIQYF. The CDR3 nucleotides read TGTGCCAGCAGTTACGTGAGCTTAGCGGGGGGGATCCTGGACATTCAGTACTTC.

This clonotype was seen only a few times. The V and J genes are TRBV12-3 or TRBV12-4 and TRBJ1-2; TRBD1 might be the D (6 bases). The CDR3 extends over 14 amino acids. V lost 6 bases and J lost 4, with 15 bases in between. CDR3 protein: CASRKARGLYGYTF. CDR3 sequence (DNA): TGTGCCAGCAGAAAGGCCAGGGGACTCTATGGCTACACCTTC.

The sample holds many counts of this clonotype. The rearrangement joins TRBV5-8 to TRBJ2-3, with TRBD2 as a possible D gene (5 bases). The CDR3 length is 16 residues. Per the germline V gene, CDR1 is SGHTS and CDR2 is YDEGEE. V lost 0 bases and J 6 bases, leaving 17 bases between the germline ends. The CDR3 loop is CASSLGYSGVADTQYF. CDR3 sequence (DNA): TGTGCCAGCAGCTTGGGGTATTCCGGGGTGGCGGATACGCAGTATTTT.

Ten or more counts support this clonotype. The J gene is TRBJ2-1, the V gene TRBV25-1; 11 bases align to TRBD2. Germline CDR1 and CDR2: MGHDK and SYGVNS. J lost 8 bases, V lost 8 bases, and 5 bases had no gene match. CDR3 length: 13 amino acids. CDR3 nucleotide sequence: TGTGCCAGCGGACTAGCGGGTGGGGATGAGCAGTTCTTC. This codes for CASGLAGGDEQFF. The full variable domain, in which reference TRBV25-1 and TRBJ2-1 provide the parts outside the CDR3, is EADIYQTPRYLVIGTGKKITLECSQTMGHDKMYWYQQDPGMELHLIHYSYGVNSTEKGDLSSESTVSRIRTEHFPLTLESARPSHTSQYLCASGLAGGDEQFFGPGTRLTVL.

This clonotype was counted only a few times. The CDR3: CASSSPGTRTDTQYF. CDR3 sequence (DNA): TGTGCCAGCAGCTCACCCGGGACCCGCACAGATACGCAGTATTTT. This chain links TRBV11-3 with TRBJ2-3; the D gene could be TRBD1 or TRBD2 (5 bases each). Trimming took off 4 bases at V and 1 base at J, with 12 bases between the two ends. This CDR3 spans 15 amino acids. Germline V gives CDR1 SGHNT, CDR2 YENEEA.

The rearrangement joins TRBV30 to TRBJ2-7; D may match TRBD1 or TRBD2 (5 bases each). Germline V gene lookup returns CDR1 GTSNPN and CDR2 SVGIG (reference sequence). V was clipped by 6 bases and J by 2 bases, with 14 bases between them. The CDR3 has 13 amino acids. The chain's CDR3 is CACDRDVAYEQYF. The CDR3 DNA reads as TGTGCCTGCGACCGGGACGTGGCCTACGAGCAGTACTTC. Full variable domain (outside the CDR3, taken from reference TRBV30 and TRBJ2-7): SQTIHQWPATLVQPVGSPLSLECTVEGTSNPNLYWYRQAAGRGLQLLFYSVGIGQISSEVPQNLSASRPQDRQFILSSKKLLLSDSGFYLCACDRDVAYEQYFGPGTRLTVT.

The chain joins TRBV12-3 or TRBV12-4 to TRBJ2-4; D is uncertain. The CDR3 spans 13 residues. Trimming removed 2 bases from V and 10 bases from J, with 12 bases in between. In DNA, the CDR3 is TGTGCCAGCAGTTTAATTGGAGCGAAAATTCAGTACTTC. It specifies CASSLIGAKIQYF.

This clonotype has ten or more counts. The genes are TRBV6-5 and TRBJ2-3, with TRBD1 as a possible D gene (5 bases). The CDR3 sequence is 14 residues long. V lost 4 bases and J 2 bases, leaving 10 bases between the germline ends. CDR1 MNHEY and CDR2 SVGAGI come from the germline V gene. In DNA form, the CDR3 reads TGTGCCAGCAGTTTAAGGGGTACCACAGATACGCAGTATTTT. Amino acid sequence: CASSLRGTTDTQYF.

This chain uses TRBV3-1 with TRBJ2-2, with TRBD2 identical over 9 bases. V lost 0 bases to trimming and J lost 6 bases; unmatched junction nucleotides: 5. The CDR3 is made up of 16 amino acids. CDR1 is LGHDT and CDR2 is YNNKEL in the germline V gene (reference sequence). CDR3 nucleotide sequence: TGTGCCAGCAGCCAAGATCGCGGGACTAGCCCCGGGGAGCTGTTTTTT. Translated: CASSQDRGTSPGELFF. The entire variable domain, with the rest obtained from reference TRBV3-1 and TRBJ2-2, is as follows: DTAVSQTPKYLVTQMGNDKSIKCEQNLGHDTMYWYKQDSKKFLKIMFSYNNKELIINETVPNRFSPKSPDKAHLNLHINSLELGDSAVYFCASSQDRGTSPGELFFGEGSRLTVL.

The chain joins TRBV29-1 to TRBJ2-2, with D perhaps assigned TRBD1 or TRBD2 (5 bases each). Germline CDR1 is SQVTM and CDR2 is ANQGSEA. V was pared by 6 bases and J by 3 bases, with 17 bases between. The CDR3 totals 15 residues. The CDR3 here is CSVAGSQEDTGELFF. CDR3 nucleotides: TGCAGCGTGGCTGGCTCACAGGAGGACACCGGGGAGCTGTTTTTT.

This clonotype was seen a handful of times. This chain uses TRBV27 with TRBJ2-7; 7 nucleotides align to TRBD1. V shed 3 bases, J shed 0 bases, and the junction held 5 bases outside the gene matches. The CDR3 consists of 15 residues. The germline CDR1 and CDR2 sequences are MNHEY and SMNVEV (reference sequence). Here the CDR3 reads CASSFWDRASYEQYF. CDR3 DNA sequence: TGTGCCAGCAGTTTTTGGGACAGAGCCTCCTACGAGCAGTACTTC.

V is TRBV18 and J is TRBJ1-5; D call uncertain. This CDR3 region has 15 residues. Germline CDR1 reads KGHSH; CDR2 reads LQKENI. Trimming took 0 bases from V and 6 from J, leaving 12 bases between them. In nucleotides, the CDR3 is TGTGCCAGCTCACCACCAGGTACGACCGGTCAGCCCCAGCATTTT. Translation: CASSPPGTTGQPQHF.

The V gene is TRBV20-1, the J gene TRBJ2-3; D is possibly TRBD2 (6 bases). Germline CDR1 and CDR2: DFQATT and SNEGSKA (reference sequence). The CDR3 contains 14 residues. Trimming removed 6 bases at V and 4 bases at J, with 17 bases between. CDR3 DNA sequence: TGCAGTGCCCGGAGGCTAGCGAGGGCAGATACGCAGTATTTT. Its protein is CSARRLARADTQYF.

The CDR3 is CASRIDATGVNEQFF. The CDR3 DNA reads as TGTGCCAGCAGGATAGATGCGACAGGGGTTAATGAGCAGTTCTTC. This chain uses TRBV6-2 or TRBV6-3 with TRBJ2-1; 8 nucleotides line up with TRBD1. J gave up 7 bases and V 6 bases, and 11 bases lay outside the gene matches. The length of the CDR3 is 15 residues. Germline V gene lookup returns CDR1 MNHEY and CDR2 SVGEGT.

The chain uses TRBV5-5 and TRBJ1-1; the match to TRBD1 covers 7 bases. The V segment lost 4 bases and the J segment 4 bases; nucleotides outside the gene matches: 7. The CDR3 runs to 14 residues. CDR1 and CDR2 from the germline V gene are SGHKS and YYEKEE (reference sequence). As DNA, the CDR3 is TGTGCCAGCAGCCTCAGGGGGTTCGGCACTGAAGCTTTCTTT. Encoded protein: CASSLRGFGTEAFF.

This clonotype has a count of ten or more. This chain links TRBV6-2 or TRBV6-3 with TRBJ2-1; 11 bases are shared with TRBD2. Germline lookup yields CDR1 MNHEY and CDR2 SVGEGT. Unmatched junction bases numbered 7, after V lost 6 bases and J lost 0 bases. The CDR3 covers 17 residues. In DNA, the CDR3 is TGTGCCAGCAGACGACTAGCGGGGACCTCCTCCTACAATGAGCAGTTCTTC. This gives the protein CASRRLAGTSSYNEQFF.

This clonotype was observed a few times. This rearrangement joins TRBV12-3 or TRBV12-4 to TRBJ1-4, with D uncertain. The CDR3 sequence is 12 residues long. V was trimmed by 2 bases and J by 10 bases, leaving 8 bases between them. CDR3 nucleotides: TGTGCCAGCAGTTTATTGGATGCAAAACTGTTTTTT. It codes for CASSLLDAKLFF.

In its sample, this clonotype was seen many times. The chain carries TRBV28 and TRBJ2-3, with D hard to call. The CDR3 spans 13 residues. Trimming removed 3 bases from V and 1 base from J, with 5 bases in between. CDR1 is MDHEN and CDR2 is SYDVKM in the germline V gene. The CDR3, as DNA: TGTGCCAGCAGTTTCCAGGGCACAGATACGCAGTATTTT. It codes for CASSFQGTDTQYF.

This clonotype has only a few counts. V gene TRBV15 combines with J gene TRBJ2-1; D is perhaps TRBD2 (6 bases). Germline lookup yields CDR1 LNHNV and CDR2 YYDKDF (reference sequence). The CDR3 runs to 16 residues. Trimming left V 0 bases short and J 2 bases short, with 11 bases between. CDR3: CATSRDLGGAYNEQFF. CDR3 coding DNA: TGTGCCACCAGCAGAGATCTTGGCGGGGCCTACAATGAGCAGTTCTTC.

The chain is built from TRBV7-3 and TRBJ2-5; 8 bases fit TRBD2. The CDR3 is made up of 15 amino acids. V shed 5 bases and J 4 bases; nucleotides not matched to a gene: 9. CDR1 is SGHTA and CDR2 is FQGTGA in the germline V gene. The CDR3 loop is CASSPREGGRETQYF. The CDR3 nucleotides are TGTGCCAGCAGCCCCCGGGAGGGCGGAAGAGAGACCCAGTACTTC.

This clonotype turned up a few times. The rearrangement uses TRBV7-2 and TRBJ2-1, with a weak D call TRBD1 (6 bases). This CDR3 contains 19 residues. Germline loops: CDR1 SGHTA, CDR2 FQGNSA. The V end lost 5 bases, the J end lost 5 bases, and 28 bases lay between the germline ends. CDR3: CASSRAPIAGVKAHNEQFF. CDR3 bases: TGTGCCAGCAGCCGAGCCCCGATCGCAGGGGTAAAGGCGCACAATGAGCAGTTCTTC.

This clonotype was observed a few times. The CDR3 coding sequence is TGCGCCAGCGGAGGACACCTACAAGAGACCCAGTACTTC. Amino acid sequence: CASGGHLQETQYF. The gene calls are TRBV5-1 and TRBJ2-5; D tentatively fits TRBD1 or TRBD2 (5 bases each). V lost 7 bases to trimming and J lost 2 bases, with 12 bases between them. Germline assignment: CDR1 SGHRS and CDR2 YFSETQ. The CDR3 extends over 13 amino acids.

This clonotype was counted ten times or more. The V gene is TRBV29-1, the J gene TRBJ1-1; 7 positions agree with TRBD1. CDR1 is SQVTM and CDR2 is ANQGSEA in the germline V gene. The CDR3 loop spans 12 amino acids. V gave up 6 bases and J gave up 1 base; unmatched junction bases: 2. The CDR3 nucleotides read TGCAGCGTGTGGACAGGGAACACTGAAGCTTTCTTT. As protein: CSVWTGNTEAFF. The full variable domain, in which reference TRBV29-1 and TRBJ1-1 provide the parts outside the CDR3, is SAVISQKPSRDICQRGTSLTIQCQVDSQVTMMFWYRQQPGQSLTLIATANQGSEATYESGFVIDKFPISRPNLTFSTLTVSNMSPEDSSIYLCSVWTGNTEAFFGQGTRLTVV.

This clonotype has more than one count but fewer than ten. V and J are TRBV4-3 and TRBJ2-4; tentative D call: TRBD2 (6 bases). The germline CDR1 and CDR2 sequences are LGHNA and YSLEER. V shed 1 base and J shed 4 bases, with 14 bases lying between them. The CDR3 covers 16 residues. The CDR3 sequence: CASSQAEAGRKNIQYF. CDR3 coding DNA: TGCGCCAGCAGCCAAGCCGAAGCGGGCAGAAAAAACATTCAGTACTTC.

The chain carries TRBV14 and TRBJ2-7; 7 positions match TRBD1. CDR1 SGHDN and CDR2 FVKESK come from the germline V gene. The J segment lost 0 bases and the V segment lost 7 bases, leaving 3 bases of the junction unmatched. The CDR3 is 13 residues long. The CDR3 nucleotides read TGTGCCAGCAACGACAGGGACTCCTACGAGCAGTACTTC. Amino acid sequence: CASNDRDSYEQYF.

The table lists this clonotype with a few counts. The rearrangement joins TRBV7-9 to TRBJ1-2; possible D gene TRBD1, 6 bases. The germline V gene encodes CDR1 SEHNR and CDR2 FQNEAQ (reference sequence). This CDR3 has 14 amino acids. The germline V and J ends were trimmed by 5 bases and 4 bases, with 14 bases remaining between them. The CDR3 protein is CASSPLGGFYGYTF. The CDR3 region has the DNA TGTGCCAGCAGCCCACTGGGGGGCTTCTATGGCTACACCTTC. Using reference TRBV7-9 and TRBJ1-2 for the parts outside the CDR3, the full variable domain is DTGVSQNPRHKITKRGQNVTFRCDPISEHNRLYWYRQTLGQGPEFLTYFQNEAQLEKSRLLSDRFSAERPKGSFSTLEIQRTEQGDSAMYLCASSPLGGFYGYTFGSGTRLTVV.

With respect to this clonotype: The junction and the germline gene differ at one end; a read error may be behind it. As DNA, the CDR3 is TGTTCCAGCAGCTTAGAGGCCAAAAGCTCCTACGAGCAGTACTTC. This sequence encodes CSSSLEAKSSYEQYF. The chain is built from TRBV7-6 and TRBJ2-7; D not resolved. The CDR3 has 15 residues. Per germline, CDR1 SGHVS and CDR2 FNYEAQ.

The CDR3 loop is CASSAFTAGYCHF. CDR3 nucleotides: TGTGCCAGCAGCGCGTTCACGGCGGGGTATTGCCACTTT. This chain joins TRBV7-2 and TRBJ1-6; D uncertain. The CDR3 sequence is 13 residues long. The ends were cut back, 5 bases at V and 18 bases at J, with 20 bases in the middle. Germline V CDR1 and CDR2: SGHTA, FQGNSA.

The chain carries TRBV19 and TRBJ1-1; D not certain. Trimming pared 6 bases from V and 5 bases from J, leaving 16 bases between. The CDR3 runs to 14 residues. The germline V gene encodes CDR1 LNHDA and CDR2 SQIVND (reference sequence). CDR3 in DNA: TGTGCCAGTAGCGCCCACATGCCGAGGACTGAAGCTTTCTTT. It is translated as CASSAHMPRTEAFF.